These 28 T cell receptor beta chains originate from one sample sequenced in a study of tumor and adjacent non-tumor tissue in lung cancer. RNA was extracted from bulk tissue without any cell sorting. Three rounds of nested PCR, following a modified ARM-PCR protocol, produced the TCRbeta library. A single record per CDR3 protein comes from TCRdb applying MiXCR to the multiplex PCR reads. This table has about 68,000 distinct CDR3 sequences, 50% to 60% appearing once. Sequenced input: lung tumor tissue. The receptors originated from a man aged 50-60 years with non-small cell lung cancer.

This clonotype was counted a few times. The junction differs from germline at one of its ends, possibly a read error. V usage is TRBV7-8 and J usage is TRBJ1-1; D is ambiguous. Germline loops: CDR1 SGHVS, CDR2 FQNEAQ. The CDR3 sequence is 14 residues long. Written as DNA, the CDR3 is TGTGCCAGCTCCCTCTTGGGAAGAGGCGCTGAAGCTCTCTTT. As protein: CASSLLGRGAEALF.

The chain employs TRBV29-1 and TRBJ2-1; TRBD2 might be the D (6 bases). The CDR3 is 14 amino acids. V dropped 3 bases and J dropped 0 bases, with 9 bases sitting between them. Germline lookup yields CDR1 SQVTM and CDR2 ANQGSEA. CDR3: CSVDGGLSYNEQFF. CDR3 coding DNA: TGCAGCGTTGATGGGGGACTCTCCTACAATGAGCAGTTCTTC.

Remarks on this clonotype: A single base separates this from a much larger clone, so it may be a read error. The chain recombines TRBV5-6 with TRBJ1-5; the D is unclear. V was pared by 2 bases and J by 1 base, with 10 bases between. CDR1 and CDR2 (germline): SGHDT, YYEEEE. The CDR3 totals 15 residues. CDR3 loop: CASSLMVESNQPQHF. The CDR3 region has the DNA TGTGCCAGCAGCTTAATGGTAGAGAGCAATCAGCCCCAGCATTTT.

The CDR3: CASSRTGVGNTIYF. CDR3 sequence (DNA): TGTGCCAGCAGCCGGACAGGGGTCGGAAACACCATATATTTT. J is TRBJ1-3 and V is TRBV5-5, with 9 bases identical to TRBD1. CDR1 SGHKS and CDR2 YYEKEE come from the germline V gene (reference sequence). This CDR3 spans 14 amino acids. The ends lost 4 bases at V and 4 bases at J; junction bases unmatched: 3.

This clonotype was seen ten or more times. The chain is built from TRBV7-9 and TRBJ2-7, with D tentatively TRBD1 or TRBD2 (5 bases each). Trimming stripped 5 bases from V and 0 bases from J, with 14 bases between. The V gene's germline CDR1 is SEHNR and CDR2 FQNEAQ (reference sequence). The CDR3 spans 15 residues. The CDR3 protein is CASSPWDGSSYEQYF. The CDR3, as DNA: TGTGCCAGCAGCCCGTGGGACGGCAGCTCCTACGAGCAGTACTTC.

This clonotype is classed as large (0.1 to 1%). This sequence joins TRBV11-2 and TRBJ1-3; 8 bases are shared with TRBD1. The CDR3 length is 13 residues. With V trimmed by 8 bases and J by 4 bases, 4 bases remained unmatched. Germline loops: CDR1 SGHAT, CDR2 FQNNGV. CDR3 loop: CASGTGLGNTIYF. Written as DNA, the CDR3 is TGTGCCAGCGGGACAGGTTTGGGAAACACCATATATTTT.

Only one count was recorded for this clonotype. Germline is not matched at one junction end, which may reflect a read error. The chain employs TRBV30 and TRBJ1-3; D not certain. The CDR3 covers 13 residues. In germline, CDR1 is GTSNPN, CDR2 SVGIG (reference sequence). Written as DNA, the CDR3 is TGTGTCTGGAGTGTCGGAGTCGGAAACACCATATATTTT. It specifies CVWSVGVGNTIYF.

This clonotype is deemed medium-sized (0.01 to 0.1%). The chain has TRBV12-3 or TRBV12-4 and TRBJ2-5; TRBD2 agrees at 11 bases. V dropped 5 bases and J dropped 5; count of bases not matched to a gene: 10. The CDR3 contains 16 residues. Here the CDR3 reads CASSTTSGGNTETQYF. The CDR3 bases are TGTGCCAGCAGTACAACTAGCGGGGGCAATACGGAGACCCAGTACTTC.

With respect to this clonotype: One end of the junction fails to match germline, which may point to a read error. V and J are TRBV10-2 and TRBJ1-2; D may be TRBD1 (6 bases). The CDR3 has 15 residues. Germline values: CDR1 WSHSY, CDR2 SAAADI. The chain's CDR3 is CACSESTGGNYGYTF. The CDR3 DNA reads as TGCGCCTGCAGTGAGTCGACGGGGGGCAACTATGGCTACACCTTC.

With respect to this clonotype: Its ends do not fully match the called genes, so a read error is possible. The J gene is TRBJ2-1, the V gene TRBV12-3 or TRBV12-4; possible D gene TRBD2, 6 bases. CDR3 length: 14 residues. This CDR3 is CDSSFGGGYNERFF. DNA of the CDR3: TGTGACAGTAGTTTCGGGGGTGGGTACAATGAGCGGTTCTTC.

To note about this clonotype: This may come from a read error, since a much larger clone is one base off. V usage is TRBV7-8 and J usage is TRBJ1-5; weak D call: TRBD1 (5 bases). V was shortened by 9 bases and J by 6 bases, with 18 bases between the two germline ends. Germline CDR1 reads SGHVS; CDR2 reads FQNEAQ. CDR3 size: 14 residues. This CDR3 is CARSQNRSGQPQHF. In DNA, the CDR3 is TGTGCCAGGAGCCAGAACAGGAGCGGTCAGCCCCAGCATTTT.

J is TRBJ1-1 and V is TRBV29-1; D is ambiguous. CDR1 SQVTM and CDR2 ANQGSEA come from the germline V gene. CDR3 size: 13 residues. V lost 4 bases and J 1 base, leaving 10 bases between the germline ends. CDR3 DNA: TGCAGCGTTGCCGTTGTGGCGAACACTGAAGCTTTCTTT. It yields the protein CSVAVVANTEAFF.

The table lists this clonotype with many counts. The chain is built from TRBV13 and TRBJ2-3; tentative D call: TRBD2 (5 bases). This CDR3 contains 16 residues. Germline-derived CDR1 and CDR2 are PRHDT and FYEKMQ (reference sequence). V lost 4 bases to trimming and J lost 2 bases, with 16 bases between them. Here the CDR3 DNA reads TGTGCCAGCAGCTCCTTTTCTAGCCGCGTCACAGATACGCAGTATTTT. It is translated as CASSSFSSRVTDTQYF. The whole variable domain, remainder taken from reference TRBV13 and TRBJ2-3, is AAGVIQSPRHLIKEKRETATLKCYPIPRHDTVYWYQQGPGQDPQFLISFYEKMQSDKGSIPDRFSAQQFSDYHSELNMSSLELGDSALYFCASSSFSSRVTDTQYFGPGTRLTVL.

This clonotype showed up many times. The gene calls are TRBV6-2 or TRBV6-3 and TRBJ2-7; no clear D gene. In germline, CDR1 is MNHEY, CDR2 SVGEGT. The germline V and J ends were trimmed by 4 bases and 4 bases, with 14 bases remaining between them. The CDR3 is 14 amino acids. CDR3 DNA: TGTGCCAGCAGTTTCGGCATAGGGAATTACGAGCAGTACTTC. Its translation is CASSFGIGNYEQYF.

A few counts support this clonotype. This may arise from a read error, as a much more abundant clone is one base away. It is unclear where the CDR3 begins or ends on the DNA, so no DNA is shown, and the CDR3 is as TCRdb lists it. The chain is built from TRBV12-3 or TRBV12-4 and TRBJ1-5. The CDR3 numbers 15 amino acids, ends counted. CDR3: CASSFGSGFNQPKHF.

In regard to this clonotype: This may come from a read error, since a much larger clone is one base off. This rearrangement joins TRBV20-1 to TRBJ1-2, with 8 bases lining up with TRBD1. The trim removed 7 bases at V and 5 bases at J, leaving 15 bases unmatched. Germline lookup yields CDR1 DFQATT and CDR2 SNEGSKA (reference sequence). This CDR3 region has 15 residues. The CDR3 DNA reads TGCAGTGGTAAGGACAGGGTACAATATATTTATGGCTACACCTTC. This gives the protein CSGKDRVQYIYGYTF.

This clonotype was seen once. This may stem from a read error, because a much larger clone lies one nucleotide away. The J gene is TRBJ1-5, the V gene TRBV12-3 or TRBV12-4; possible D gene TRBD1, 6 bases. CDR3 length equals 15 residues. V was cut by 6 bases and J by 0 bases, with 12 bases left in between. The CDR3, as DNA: TGTGCCAGCAGATTTCAGGACAGTAGCAATCAGCCCCAGCATTTT. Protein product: CASRFQDSSNQPQHF.

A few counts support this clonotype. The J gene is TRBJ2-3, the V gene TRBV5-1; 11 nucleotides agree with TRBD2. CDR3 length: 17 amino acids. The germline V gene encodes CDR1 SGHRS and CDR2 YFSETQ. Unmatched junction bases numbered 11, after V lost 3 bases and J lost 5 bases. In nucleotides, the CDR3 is TGCGCCAGCAGCTCCCTAGCGGGAGGACTCCAGAGAGATACGCAGTATTTT. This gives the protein CASSSLAGGLQRDTQYF. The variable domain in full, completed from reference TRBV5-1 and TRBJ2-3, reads KAGVTQTPRYLIKTRGQQVTLSCSPISGHRSVSWYQQTPGQGLQFLFEYFSETQRNKGNFPGRFSGRQFSNSRSEMNVSTLELGDSALYLCASSSLAGGLQRDTQYFGPGTRLTVL.

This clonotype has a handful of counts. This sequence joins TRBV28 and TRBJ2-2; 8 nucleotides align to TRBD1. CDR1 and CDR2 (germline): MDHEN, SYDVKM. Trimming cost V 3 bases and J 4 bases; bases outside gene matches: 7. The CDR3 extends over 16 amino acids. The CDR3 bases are TGTGCCAGCAGTTTGATTGGACAGGGCCGCACCGGGGAGCTGTTTTTT. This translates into CASSLIGQGRTGELFF.

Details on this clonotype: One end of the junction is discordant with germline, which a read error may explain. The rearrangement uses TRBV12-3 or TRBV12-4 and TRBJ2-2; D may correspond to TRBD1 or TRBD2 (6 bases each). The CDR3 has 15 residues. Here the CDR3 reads CVSGRQARDTGELFF. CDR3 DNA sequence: TGTGTCAGCGGGCGACAGGCCCGAGACACCGGGGAGCTGTTTTTT.

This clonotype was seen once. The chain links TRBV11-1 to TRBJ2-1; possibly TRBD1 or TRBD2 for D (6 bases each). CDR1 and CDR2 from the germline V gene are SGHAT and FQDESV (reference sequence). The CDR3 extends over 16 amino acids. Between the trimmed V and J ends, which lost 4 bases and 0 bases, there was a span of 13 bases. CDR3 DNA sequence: TGTGCCAGCAGCTCCAGGGGAGGAAGCTCCTACAATGAGCAGTTCTTC. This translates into CASSSRGGSSYNEQFF.

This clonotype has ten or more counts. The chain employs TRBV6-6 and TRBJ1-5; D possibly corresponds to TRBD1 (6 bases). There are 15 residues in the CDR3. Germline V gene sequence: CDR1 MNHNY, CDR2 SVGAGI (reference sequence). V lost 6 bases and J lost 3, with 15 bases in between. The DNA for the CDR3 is TGTGCCAGCAGGAAAATACAGGGACACAATCAGCCCCAGCATTTT. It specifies CASRKIQGHNQPQHF.

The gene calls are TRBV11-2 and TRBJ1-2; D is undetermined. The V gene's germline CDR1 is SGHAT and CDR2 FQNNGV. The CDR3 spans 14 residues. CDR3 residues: CASCFVGANYGYTF. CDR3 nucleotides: TGTGCTAGCTGCTTTGTCGGAGCTAACTATGGCTACACCTTC.

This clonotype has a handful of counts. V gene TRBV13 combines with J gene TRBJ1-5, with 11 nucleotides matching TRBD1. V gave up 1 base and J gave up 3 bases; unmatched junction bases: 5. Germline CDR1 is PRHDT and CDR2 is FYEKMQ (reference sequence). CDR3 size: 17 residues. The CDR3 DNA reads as TGTGCCAGCAGCTTAGAAGGGACAGGGGGATTCAATCAGCCCCAGCATTTT. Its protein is CASSLEGTGGFNQPQHF.

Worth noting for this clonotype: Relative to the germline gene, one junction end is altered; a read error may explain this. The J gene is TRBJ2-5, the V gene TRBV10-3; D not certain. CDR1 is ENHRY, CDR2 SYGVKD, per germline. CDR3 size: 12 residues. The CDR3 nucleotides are TGTGCCTTCAGTGAGTCTGCCGAAACCCAGTACTTC. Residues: CAFSESAETQYF.

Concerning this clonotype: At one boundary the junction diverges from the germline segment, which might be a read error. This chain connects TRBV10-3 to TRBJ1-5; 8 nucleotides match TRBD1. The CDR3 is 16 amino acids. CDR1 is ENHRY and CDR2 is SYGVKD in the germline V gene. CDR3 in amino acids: CAISESGRGRNQPQHF. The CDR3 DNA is TGTGCCATAAGTGAGTCAGGCAGGGGGCGGAATCAGCCCCAGCATTTT.

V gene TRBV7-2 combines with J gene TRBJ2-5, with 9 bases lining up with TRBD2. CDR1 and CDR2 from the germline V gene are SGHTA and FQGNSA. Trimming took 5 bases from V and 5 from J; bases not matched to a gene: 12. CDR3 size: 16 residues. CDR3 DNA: TGTGCCAGCAGCCACGGCCCTAGCGGGAATCGGGAGACCCAGTACTTC. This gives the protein CASSHGPSGNRETQYF.

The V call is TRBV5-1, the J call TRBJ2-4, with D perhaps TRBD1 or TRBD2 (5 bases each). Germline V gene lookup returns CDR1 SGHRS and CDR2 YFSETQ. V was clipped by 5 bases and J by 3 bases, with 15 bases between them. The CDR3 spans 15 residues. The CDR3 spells CASRFRRDDKNIQYF. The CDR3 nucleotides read TGCGCCAGCAGGTTCCGCCGGGACGACAAAAACATTCAGTACTTC.